This TCR beta chain was recovered during a study of cytomegalovirus exposure and HLA in healthy donors. As for this clone: Its specificity is not known.

60 Vbeta and 13 Jbeta primers were used in PCR. TCRdb keeps only in-frame clones here, not all; method: immunoSEQ multiplex PCR. Seen here are 130,000 to 150,000 clones, around three quarters observed once, and the top ten hold less than 3%. Notes on the study in general: Some V segments, TRBV6-2 and TRBV6-3 among them, were indistinguishable and were therefore excluded. Through in vitro validation, three CMV-associated chains were shown to be specific for CMV antigens. Certain sequence variants were highly shared and formed a cluster, and this cluster was likely a sequencing artifact.

Trimming left V 1 base short and J 4 bases short, with 7 bases between. This CDR3 spans 13 amino acids. Germline V lookup: CDR1 LNHDA, CDR2 SQIVND (reference sequence). Sequenced input: PBMCs. This clonotype was sampled from a woman under 30 in good health and CMV-seropositive. The chain uses TRBV19 and TRBJ2-5; D unclear. The chain's CDR3 is CASSIAPGETQYF. The CDR3 DNA sequence: TGTGCCAGTAGTATAGCTCCAGGAGAGACCCAGTACTTC. The full variable domain, in which reference TRBV19 and TRBJ2-5 provide the parts outside the CDR3, is DGGITQSPKYLFRKEGQNVTLSCEQNLNHDAMYWYRQDPGQGLRLIYYSQIVNDFQKGDIAEGYSVSREKKESFPLTVTSAQKNPTAFYLCASSIAPGETQYFGPGTRLLVL.